These 27 T cell receptor beta chains originate from one sample sequenced in a study of regulatory T cells in long-lasting Graves disease. Documented time point: newly diagnosed GD, antithyroid drugs for less than 3 months. RNA from PBMCs was the source of the TCR library. With iRepertoire HTBI primers and Arm-PCR of CDR3 regions, TCR beta libraries were built. MiXCR, applied by TCRdb to the multiplex PCR reads, yields one record per CDR3 protein. The top ten clones hold 15% to 20% of a sample with a few hundred thousand distinct CDR3 sequences, approximately 12% of them seen once. The data were also submitted as part of a second study, on T cells in Graves' hyperthyroidism and ophthalmopathy.

The sequences come from peripheral blood mononuclear cells (PBMCs), collected at new diagnosis, from a patient treated with antithyroid drugs. Source of these receptors: a woman aged 18-29 years with Graves disease.

V usage is TRBV5-1 and J usage is TRBJ2-3, with a possible D match to TRBD2 (5 bases). The V end lost 0 bases, the J end lost 5 bases, and 13 bases lay between the germline ends. This CDR3 has 15 residues. Germline V gene lookup returns CDR1 SGHRS and CDR2 YFSETQ. The CDR3 bases are TGCGCCAGCAGCTTGGTGGGGAGTCCAATAGATACGCAGTATTTT. This translates into CASSLVGSPIDTQYF.

Ten or more counts support this clonotype. The chain joins TRBV19 to TRBJ2-2; TRBD2 matches at 9 bases. The CDR3 spans 17 residues. Losses at the gene ends were 4 bases for V and 0 bases for J; bases not matched to a gene: 6. Germline CDR1 LNHDA, CDR2 SQIVND (reference sequence). CDR3 region: CASSTRLAAANTGELFF. CDR3 bases: TGTGCCAGTAGTACCCGACTAGCGGCAGCGAACACCGGGGAGCTGTTTTTT.

This clonotype was observed at least ten times. The chain couples TRBV18 to TRBJ2-7; TRBD1 agrees at 8 bases. CDR3 length: 13 residues. CDR1 and CDR2 from the germline V gene are KGHSH and LQKENI. V dropped 2 bases and J dropped 6; count of bases not matched to a gene: 3. CDR3 coding DNA: TGTGCCAGCTCACCAGGGACAGGTCGCGAGCAGTACTTC. This sequence encodes CASSPGTGREQYF.

This clonotype appeared many times. The J gene is TRBJ2-3, the V gene TRBV5-5, with TRBD2 matching 9 bases. V lost 0 bases, J lost 4 bases, and 9 bases stayed unmatched. This CDR3 has 17 amino acids. Looked up from germline, CDR1 is SGHKS and CDR2 is YYEKEE (reference sequence). The CDR3 coding sequence is TGTGCCAGCAGCTTGGGCGGGACTAGCAGTTTCCCAGATACGCAGTATTTT. This gives the protein CASSLGGTSSFPDTQYF.

This clonotype was counted ten times or more. The chain employs TRBV28 and TRBJ2-5, with D perhaps matching TRBD1 (5 bases). Germline V gene data show CDR1 as MDHEN and CDR2 as SYDVKM. The CDR3 length is 16 residues. V shed 5 bases and J shed 2 bases, with 18 bases lying between them. The CDR3 nucleotides are TGTGCCAGCAGTCGGATCGGGCTGGGGCGACAAGAGACCCAGTACTTC. Protein product: CASSRIGLGRQETQYF.

About this clonotype itself: A far bigger clonotype differs at one base, so this is likely a read error. In DNA, the CDR3 is TGTGCCAGCAGCCCGGGGGGGCTAGCCGAGACCCACTACTTC. It translates to CASSPGGLAETHYF. This chain joins TRBV7-2 and TRBJ2-1; 8 bases agree with TRBD2. This CDR3 region has 14 residues. Germline CDR1 and CDR2: SGHTA and FQGNSA.

This clonotype was counted at least ten times. The chain links TRBV7-2 to TRBJ2-1, with D possibly matching TRBD2 (5 bases). The CDR3 is 16 amino acids. V was pared by 2 bases and J by 4 bases, with 15 bases between. Germline V lookup: CDR1 SGHTA, CDR2 FQGNSA. The CDR3: CASSLRLASWYNEQFF. The CDR3 nucleotides read TGTGCCAGCAGCTTAAGGCTTGCTAGCTGGTACAATGAGCAGTTCTTC. The whole variable domain, remainder taken from reference TRBV7-2 and TRBJ2-1, is GAGVSQSPSNKVTEKGKDVELRCDPISGHTALYWYRQSLGQGLEFLIYFQGNSAPDKSGLPSDRFSAERTGGSVSTLTIQRTQQEDSAVYLCASSLRLASWYNEQFFGPGTRLTVL.

This clonotype was seen at least ten times. V is TRBV7-2 and J is TRBJ2-7, with unresolved D. Germline CDR1 SGHTA, CDR2 FQGNSA. V lost 1 base, J lost 3 bases, and 10 bases lay in between. The CDR3 runs 14 residues. The DNA for the CDR3 is TGTGCCAGCAGCTTAGGGGATCCGGGCTACGAGCAGTACTTC. Its translation is CASSLGDPGYEQYF.

The chain has TRBV7-9 and TRBJ2-5; D is undetermined. V was trimmed by 6 bases and J by 5 bases, leaving 13 bases between them. The CDR3 is 13 residues long. Germline lookup yields CDR1 SEHNR and CDR2 FQNEAQ (reference sequence). CDR3 amino acids: CASSYKNWETQYF. CDR3 coding DNA: TGTGCCAGCAGTTATAAGAATTGGGAGACCCAGTACTTC.

This clonotype showed up many times. DNA for the CDR3: TGTGCCAGCAGACTAGCGGGTTCATACAATGAGCAGTTCTTC. Translation gives CASRLAGSYNEQFF. The chain uses TRBV28 and TRBJ2-1, with 9 bases matching TRBD2. The CDR3 loop spans 14 amino acids. J gave up 4 bases and V 6 bases, and 4 bases lay outside the gene matches. Germline CDR1 is MDHEN and CDR2 is SYDVKM.

This clonotype was found a few times. The chain couples TRBV5-5 to TRBJ1-5; D is uncertain. This CDR3 has 15 amino acids. Germline V CDR1 and CDR2: SGHKS, YYEKEE (reference sequence). V lost 0 bases, J lost 2 bases, and 9 bases lay in between. The CDR3 nucleotides are TGTGCCAGCAGCTTGGGTCGGCGGGGCAATCAGCCCCAGCATTTT. Protein product: CASSLGRRGNQPQHF.

The gene calls are TRBV4-3 and TRBJ1-6; D call uncertain. The germline V and J ends were trimmed by 2 bases and 4 bases, with 15 bases remaining between them. The germline gives CDR1 LGHNA, CDR2 YSLEER. There are 17 residues in the CDR3. The CDR3 DNA reads TGCGCCAGCAGCCAATCTCTGAACGGCGGGTATAATTCACCCCTCCACTTT. Translation: CASSQSLNGGYNSPLHF.

The V and J genes are TRBV5-1 and TRBJ1-1; D remains unclear. Trimming removed 0 bases at V and 9 bases at J, with 9 bases between. Looked up from germline, CDR1 is SGHRS and CDR2 is YFSETQ. This CDR3 is built from 12 residues. In nucleotides, the CDR3 is TGCGCCAGCAGCTTGGATGGGAAACAAGCTTTCTTT. Translation gives CASSLDGKQAFF.

A few counts support this clonotype. This chain joins TRBV6-1 and TRBJ2-2, with D perhaps matching TRBD1 or TRBD2 (6 bases each). The CDR3 extends over 19 amino acids. In germline, CDR1 is MNHNS, CDR2 SASEGT. V was trimmed by 7 bases and J by 6 bases, leaving 30 bases between them. DNA for the CDR3: TGTGCCAGCACCCTCCCCCGGGGGCGGGTGGAATGGACACCCGGGGAGCTGTTTTTT. Protein product: CASTLPRGRVEWTPGELFF.

This clonotype was seen ten or more times. The chain employs TRBV7-2 and TRBJ2-2; 9 bases fit TRBD1. The CDR3 covers 15 residues. Per germline, CDR1 SGHTA and CDR2 FQGNSA. V was pared by 2 bases and J by 6 bases, with 4 bases of the junction left unmatched. CDR3 sequence: CASSLMGTGPGELFF. The CDR3 DNA is TGTGCCAGCAGCTTAATGGGGACAGGGCCCGGGGAGCTGTTTTTT.

The sample holds many counts of this clonotype. The V gene is TRBV4-3, the J gene TRBJ2-5; no reliable D call. CDR3 length equals 15 residues. Germline CDR1 reads LGHNA; CDR2 reads YSLEER. V dropped 0 bases and J dropped 7 bases, with 15 bases sitting between them. The CDR3 DNA follows: TGCGCCAGCAGCCAAGATCAACAAATATCTGGGACCCAGTACTTC. Residues: CASSQDQQISGTQYF.

Comments on this clonotype: This could be a read error, since a much larger clone is one nucleotide away. The chain employs TRBV7-6 and TRBJ2-1, with TRBD2 identical over 7 bases. Unmatched junction bases numbered 8, after V lost 2 bases and J lost 7 bases. The germline CDR1 and CDR2 sequences are SGHVS and FNYEAQ. The CDR3 extends over 15 amino acids. The CDR3 nucleotides are TGTGCCAGCAGCTTACTAGCGGAGGGGCATAATGAGCAGTTCTTC. It codes for CASSLLAEGHNEQFF. Combining the CDR3 with reference TRBV7-6 and TRBJ2-1 gives the whole variable domain GAGVSQSPRYKVTKRGQDVALRCDPISGHVSLYWYRQALGQGPEFLTYFNYEAQQDKSGLPNDRFSAERPEGSISTLTIQRTEQRDSAMYRCASSLLAEGHNEQFFGPGTRLTVL.

There are many counts of this clonotype. This chain links TRBV11-2 with TRBJ2-1; no clear D gene. V shed 6 bases and J shed 7 bases, with 7 bases lying between them. The CDR3 length is 11 residues. Germline V CDR1 and CDR2: SGHAT, FQNNGV. In DNA form, the CDR3 reads TGTGCCAGCAGTTTCGGGAATGAGCAGTTCTTC. Protein product: CASSFGNEQFF.

Details on this clonotype: Since a much larger clone is just one base distant, this may be a read error. The V gene is TRBV5-1, the J gene TRBJ2-7, with 7 bases that match TRBD2. Losses at the gene ends were 6 bases for V and 7 bases for J; bases not matched to a gene: 37. The CDR3 is 22 residues long. Germline loops: CDR1 SGHRS, CDR2 YFSETQ. CDR3 amino acids: CASTRAYFPVPSGEWSYNEQYF. The DNA of the CDR3 is TGCGCCAGCACCCGAGCGTATTTCCCCGTCCCCAGCGGGGAATGGTCCTACAATGAGCAGTACTTC.

The chain is built from TRBV4-2 and TRBJ1-1, with D perhaps matching TRBD1 (5 bases). The CDR3 totals 16 residues. Trimming took off 4 bases at V and 10 bases at J, with 25 bases between the two ends. CDR1 and CDR2 (germline): LGHNA, YNFKEQ. The CDR3 coding sequence is TGTGCCAGCAGCCCCGGGGATGTCCATGAGGGGTGGCGAGCTTTCTTT. It specifies CASSPGDVHEGWRAFF.

This clonotype was detected ten times or more. This chain connects TRBV29-1 to TRBJ2-7; D is ambiguous. Per germline, CDR1 SQVTM and CDR2 ANQGSEA. V dropped 4 bases and J dropped 5 bases, with 9 bases sitting between them. The CDR3 loop spans 11 amino acids. CDR3 nucleotide sequence: TGCAGCGTTGTGGGTAACGACGAGCAGTACTTC. It specifies CSVVGNDEQYF.

The V and J genes are TRBV6-1 and TRBJ1-3; TRBD1 aligns across 7 bases. Losses at the gene ends were 6 bases for V and 2 bases for J; bases not matched to a gene: 4. Germline values: CDR1 MNHNS, CDR2 SASEGT. The CDR3 sequence is 14 residues long. The CDR3 DNA reads TGTGCCAGCAGACTGACAGGGCCTGGAAACACCATATATTTT. This translates into CASRLTGPGNTIYF.

This clonotype has just a few counts. The CDR3: CASGWRGRPNEQFF. CDR3 coding DNA: TGTGCCAGCGGTTGGAGGGGGCGCCCCAATGAGCAGTTCTTC. The rearrangement uses TRBV5-8 and TRBJ2-1; possibly TRBD1 for D (7 bases). The germline V gene has CDR1 SGHTS and CDR2 YDEGEE. Trimming pared 7 bases from V and 6 bases from J, leaving 17 bases between. The CDR3 length is 14 residues.

This clonotype appeared many times. The chain combines TRBV10-3 with TRBJ2-1; 9 bases agree with TRBD2. The CDR3 spans 15 residues. Germline V gene data show CDR1 as ENHRY and CDR2 as SYGVKD. Trimming removed 4 bases from V and 12 bases from J; junction bases left unmatched: 13. The CDR3 DNA follows: TGTGCCATCAGTGCTTCTAGCGGGAATAATGTCGTGCAGTTCTTC. The encoded protein is CAISASSGNNVVQFF.

This clonotype was counted many times. V usage is TRBV19 and J usage is TRBJ1-5; tentative D call: TRBD1 (6 bases). Germline CDR1 reads LNHDA; CDR2 reads SQIVND (reference sequence). V was trimmed by 9 bases and J by 3 bases, leaving 18 bases between them. This CDR3 comprises 15 residues. CDR3 residues: CASEGTGTHNQPQHF. The CDR3 DNA follows: TGTGCCAGCGAAGGGACGGGGACACACAATCAGCCCCAGCATTTT.

This clonotype was recorded at least ten times. The chain joins TRBV12-3 or TRBV12-4 to TRBJ1-1; the match to TRBD1 covers 8 bases. The CDR3 has 10 amino acids. The CDR3 DNA sequence: TGTGCTATTTACAGGGGGAAAGCTTTCTTT. This gives the protein CAIYRGKAFF.

This clonotype came up many times. DNA of the CDR3: TGTGCCAGCAGCCCCGAGGACATTCTCAATCAGCCCCAGCATTTT. Translation: CASSPEDILNQPQHF. The chain uses TRBV7-2 and TRBJ1-5; D perhaps matches TRBD1 (5 bases). Trimming stripped 5 bases from V and 3 bases from J, with 14 bases between. The CDR3 is made up of 15 amino acids. Germline-derived CDR1 and CDR2 are SGHTA and FQGNSA.